This T cell receptor (beta chain) derives from a study of OX40 agonist ivuxolimab in advanced cancers. Study information: Ivuxolimab, an agonistic anti-OX40 (CD134) antibody, was given to patients.

Profiled with immunoSEQ multiplex PCR; TCRdb holds only in-frame clones, not every one. The table records approximately 41,000 clones, around nine tenths of them present only once. The V gene lost 0 bases and the J gene lost 2 bases, with 20 bases spanning the gap. The CDR3 is 18 residues long. The germline gives CDR1 SGDLS, CDR2 YYNGEE. V usage is TRBV9 and J usage is TRBJ2-5; TRBD2 might be the D (7 bases). Sequencing used CD4+ or CD8+ T cells sorted from blood, obtained in a trial of the OX40 agonist ivuxolimab. This TCR was recovered from an adult with an advanced solid tumor such as melanoma, head and neck, liver or kidney cancer. Here the CDR3 reads CASSVANSGGILQETQYF. For the CDR3, the DNA is TGTGCCAGCAGCGTAGCGAATTCGGGGGGCATTCTTCAAGAGACCCAGTACTTC.